This TCR beta chain came from a study of blood T cell repertoires in COVID-19 (dated by TCRdb to 2020 to 2021). As for the study more broadly: The collaborator samples originated in the United States, Italy and Spain and spanned the acute and convalescent phases of COVID-19. A freely available public database, intended as a resource for researchers studying the immune response to SARS-CoV-2, is where the repertoires were released. Where available, HLA class I and class II types were taken from metadata supplied by the sample provider and were not determined by assay-based typing. The material from the prospective study consisted of cDNA or gDNA derived from T cells, B-cell-depleted T cells, or PBMCs. The sample metadata nearly always contained a de-identified subject ID, COVID-19 status, age in years and sex. Deeply sampled blood TCRbeta repertoires from subjects exposed to, actively infected with, or recovered from COVID-19 were included in the dataset. Samples came from the ongoing ImmuneRACE study (first 160 participants) plus 1,254 subjects from 6 global collaborators. Points the paper makes about the study in general: How much clinical and demographic metadata was included differed by source and by participant, and the metadata was provided uncurated.

The collaborating institutions used their own protocols to collect whole blood in K2EDTA tubes. For TCRbeta analysis, collaborator samples were shipped as frozen whole blood, as isolated PBMCs, or as DNA extracted from either sample type. With respect to this clone: No antigen is known for it. No qualities accompany the bases; no much larger clone lies one base away.

The immunoSEQ Assay, a bias-controlled multiplex PCR, was used to amplify TCRbeta CDR3 regions from genomic DNA. The paper's data handling went like this. Nucleated cell counts per sample were estimated from amplification of reference gene primers within the assay. Sequence reads were collapsed and filtered to measure the absolute abundance of every unique TCRbeta CDR3 rearrangement. For each sample, productive Simpson clonality was calculated by taking the square root of Simpson's diversity index across productive rearrangements. In its TCRdb copy, this immuneACCESS table keeps in-frame sequences only and misses some clones. Where compared with another copy, unresolved V genes explain less than half of these, and the others have no known cause. V, J and clone size derive from that table, while D and trimming were established from the DNA sequence. For this sample the table gives some 14,000 clones, of which about 83% were detected only once. The ten most abundant clones make up roughly a quarter of the sample.

The CDR3 covers 14 residues, taking in both the cysteine and the phenylalanine. Just CDR3 DNA is preserved here, 42 bases in frame from base 1. CDR1 and CDR2 are read off the germline V gene (reference sequence) as SEHNR and FQNEAQ. Compared with germline, V lacks 3 bases and J lacks 5 bases; bases without a gene match: 1. The chain uses TRBV7-9 and TRBJ1-4; 9 bases in between match TRBD1. This clonotype was sampled from a woman aged 55-75 years with acute or convalescent COVID-19. Material: peripheral blood. CDR3 sequence: CASSLDRGNEKLFF. The DNA is as follows: TGTGCCAGCAGCTTGGACAGGGGAAATGAAAAACTGTTTTTT.